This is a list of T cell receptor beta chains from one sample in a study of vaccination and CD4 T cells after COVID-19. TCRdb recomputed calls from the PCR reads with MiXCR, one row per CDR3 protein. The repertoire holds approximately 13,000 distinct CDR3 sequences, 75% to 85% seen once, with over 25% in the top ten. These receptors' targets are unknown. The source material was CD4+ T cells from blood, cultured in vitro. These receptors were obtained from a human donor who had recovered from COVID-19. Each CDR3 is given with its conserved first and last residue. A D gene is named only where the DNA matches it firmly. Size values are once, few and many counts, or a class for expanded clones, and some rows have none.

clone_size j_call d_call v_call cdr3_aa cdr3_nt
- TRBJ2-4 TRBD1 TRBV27 CASSFTGVRAKNIQYF TGTGCCAGCAGTTTTACAGGGGTTAGGGCCAAAAACATTCAGTACTTC
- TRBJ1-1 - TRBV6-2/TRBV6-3 CASVGPVGGDTEAFF TGTGCCAGCGTCGGACCCGTGGGTGGGGACACTGAAGCTTTCTTT
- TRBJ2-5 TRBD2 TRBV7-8 CASSLTSGQETQYF TGTGCCAGCAGCTTGACTAGCGGCCAAGAGACCCAGTACTTC
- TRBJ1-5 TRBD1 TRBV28 CASRGQGKGYSNQPQHF TGTGCCAGCAGAGGACAGGGGAAGGGCTATAGCAATCAGCCCCAGCATTTT
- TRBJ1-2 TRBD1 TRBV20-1 CSAGTAYGYTF TGCAGTGCCGGGACAGCCTATGGCTACACCTTC
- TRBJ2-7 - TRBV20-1 CKPKQGSEQYF TGCAAACCGAAACAGGGTTCCGAGCAGTACTTC
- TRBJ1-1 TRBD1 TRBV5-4 CASSAGQGDTEAFF TGTGCCAGCAGCGCCGGACAGGGTGACACTGAAGCTTTCTTT
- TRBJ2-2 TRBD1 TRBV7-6 CAAGGDRGIAGELFF TGTGCCGCCGGCGGGGACAGGGGAATTGCCGGGGAGCTGTTTTTT
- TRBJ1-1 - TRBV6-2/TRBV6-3 CASSYFSTEAFF TGTGCCAGCAGTTATTTTTCCACTGAAGCTTTCTTT
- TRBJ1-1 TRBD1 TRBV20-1 CSAESRTGHTPQAFF TGCAGTGCTGAAAGTCGGACAGGTCATACCCCCCAAGCTTTCTTT
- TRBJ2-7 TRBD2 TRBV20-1 CSARTEFSGLAGYEQYF TGCAGTGCTAGAACAGAATTTTCGGGACTAGCGGGATACGAGCAGTACTTC
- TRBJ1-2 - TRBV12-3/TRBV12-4 CASSPGTHANYGYTF TGTGCCAGCAGTCCCGGGACACACGCTAACTATGGCTACACCTTC
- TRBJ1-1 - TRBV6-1 CASNLGESNTEAFF TGTGCCAGCAACCTAGGGGAGTCGAACACTGAAGCTTTCTTT
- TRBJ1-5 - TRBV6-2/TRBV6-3 CARGGFNQPQHF TGTGCCAGAGGGGGGTTCAATCAGCCCCAGCATTTT
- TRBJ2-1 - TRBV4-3 CASSQELVNEQFF TGCGCCAGCAGCCAAGAGTTAGTAAATGAGCAGTTCTTC
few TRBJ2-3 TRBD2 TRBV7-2 CASSPVPGTSGRHTQYF TGTGCCAGCAGCCCAGTCCCCGGGACTAGCGGGAGACATACGCAGTATTTT
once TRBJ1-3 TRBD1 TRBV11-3 CASSHRGHTIYF TGTGCCAGCAGCCACAGGGGCCACACCATATATTTT
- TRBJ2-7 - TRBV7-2 CASSKSTDSYEQYF TGTGCCAGCAGCAAAAGTACTGACAGCTACGAGCAGTACTTC
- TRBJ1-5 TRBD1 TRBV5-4 CASSLDRGIGQPQHF TGTGCCAGCAGCTTGGACAGGGGTATAGGTCAGCCCCAGCATTTT